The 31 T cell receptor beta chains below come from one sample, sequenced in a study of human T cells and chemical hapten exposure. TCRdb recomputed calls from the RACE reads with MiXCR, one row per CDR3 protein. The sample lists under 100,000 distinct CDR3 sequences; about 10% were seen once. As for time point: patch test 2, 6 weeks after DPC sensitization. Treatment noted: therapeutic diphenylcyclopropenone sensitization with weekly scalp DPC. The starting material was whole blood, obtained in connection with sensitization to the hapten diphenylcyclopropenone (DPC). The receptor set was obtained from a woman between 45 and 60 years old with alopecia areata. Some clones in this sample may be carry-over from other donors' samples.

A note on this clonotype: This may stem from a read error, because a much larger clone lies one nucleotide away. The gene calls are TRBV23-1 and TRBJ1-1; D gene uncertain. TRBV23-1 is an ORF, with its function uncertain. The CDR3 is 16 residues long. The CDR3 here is CTSGPPASLAGTEAFF. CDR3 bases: TGCACCAGCGGCCCACCCGCCAGTCTGGCTGGCACTGAAGCTTTCTTT.

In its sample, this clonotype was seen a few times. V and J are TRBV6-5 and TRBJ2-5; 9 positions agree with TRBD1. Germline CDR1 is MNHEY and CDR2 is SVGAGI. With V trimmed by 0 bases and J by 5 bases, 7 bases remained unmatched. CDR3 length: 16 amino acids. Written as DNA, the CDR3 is TGTGCCAGCAGTTACTCGGCGGGACAGGGCGTCGAGACCCAGTACTTC. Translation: CASSYSAGQGVETQYF.

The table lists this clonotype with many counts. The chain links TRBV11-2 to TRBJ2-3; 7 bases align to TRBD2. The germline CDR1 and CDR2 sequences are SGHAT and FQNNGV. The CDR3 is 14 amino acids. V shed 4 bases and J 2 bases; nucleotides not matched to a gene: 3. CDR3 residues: CASSSGTITDTQYF. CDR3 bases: TGTGCCAGCAGCTCCGGGACTATCACAGATACGCAGTATTTT.

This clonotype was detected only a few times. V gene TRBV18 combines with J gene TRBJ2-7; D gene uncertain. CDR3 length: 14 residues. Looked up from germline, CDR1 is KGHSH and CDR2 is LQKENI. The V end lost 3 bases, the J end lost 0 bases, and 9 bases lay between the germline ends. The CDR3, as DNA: TGTGCCAGCTCACCGATCGCCACCTCCTACGAGCAGTACTTC. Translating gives CASSPIATSYEQYF.

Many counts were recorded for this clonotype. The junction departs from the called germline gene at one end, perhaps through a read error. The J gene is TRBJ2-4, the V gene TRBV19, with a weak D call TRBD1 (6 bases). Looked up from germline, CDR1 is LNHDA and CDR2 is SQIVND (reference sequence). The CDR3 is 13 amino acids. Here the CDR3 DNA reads TGTGCCAGTAGTTTAGACAGGAGAGACATTCAGTACTTC. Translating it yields CASSLDRRDIQYF. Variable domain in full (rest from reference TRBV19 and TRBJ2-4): DGGITQSPKYLFRKEGQNVTLSCEQNLNHDAMYWYRQDPGQGLRLIYYSQIVNDFQKGDIAEGYSVSREKKESFPLTVTSAQKNPTAFYLCASSLDRRDIQYFGAGTRLSVL.

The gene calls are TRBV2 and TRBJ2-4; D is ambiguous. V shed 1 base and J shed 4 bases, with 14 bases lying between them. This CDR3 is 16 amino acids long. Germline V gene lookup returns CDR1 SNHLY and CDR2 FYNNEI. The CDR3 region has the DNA TGTGCCAGCAGTGAAGACCTGGGCCGGTCTAAAAACATTCAGTACTTC. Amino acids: CASSEDLGRSKNIQYF.

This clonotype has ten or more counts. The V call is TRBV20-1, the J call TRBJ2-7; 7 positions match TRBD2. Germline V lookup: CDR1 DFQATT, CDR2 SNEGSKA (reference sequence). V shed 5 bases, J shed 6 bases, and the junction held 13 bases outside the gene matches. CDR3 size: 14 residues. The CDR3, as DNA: TGCAGTGCTGATTCTCGCGGGAGTCGCGGCGAGCAGTACTTC. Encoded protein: CSADSRGSRGEQYF.

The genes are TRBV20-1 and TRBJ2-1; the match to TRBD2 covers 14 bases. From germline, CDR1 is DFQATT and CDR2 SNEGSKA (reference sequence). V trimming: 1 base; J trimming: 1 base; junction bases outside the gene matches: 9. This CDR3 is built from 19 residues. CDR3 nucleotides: TGCAGTGCTAGAGGACTCCCGGGACTAGCGGGAGCATCCTACAATGAGCAGTTCTTC. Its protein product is CSARGLPGLAGASYNEQFF.

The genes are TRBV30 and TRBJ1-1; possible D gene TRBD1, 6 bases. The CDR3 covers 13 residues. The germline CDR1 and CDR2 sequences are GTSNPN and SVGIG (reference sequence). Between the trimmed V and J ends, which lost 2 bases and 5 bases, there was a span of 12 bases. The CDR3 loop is CAWSNGGKTEAFF. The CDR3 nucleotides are TGTGCCTGGAGTAACGGGGGCAAGACTGAAGCTTTCTTT.

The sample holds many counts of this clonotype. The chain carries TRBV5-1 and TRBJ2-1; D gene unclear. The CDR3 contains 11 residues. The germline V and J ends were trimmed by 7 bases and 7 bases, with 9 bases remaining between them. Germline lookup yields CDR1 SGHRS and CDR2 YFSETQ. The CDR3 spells CASRSANEQFF. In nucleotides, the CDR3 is TGCGCCAGCCGGAGTGCTAATGAGCAGTTCTTC. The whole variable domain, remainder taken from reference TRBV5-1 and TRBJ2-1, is KAGVTQTPRYLIKTRGQQVTLSCSPISGHRSVSWYQQTPGQGLQFLFEYFSETQRNKGNFPGRFSGRQFSNSRSEMNVSTLELGDSALYLCASRSANEQFFGPGTRLTVL.

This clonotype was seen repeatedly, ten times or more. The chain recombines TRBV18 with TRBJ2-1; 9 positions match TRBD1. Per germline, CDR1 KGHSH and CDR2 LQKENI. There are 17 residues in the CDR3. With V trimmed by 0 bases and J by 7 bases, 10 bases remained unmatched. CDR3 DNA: TGTGCCAGCTCACCACCCTATCAGGACAGGGGATGGAATGAGCAGTTCTTC. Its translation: CASSPPYQDRGWNEQFF.

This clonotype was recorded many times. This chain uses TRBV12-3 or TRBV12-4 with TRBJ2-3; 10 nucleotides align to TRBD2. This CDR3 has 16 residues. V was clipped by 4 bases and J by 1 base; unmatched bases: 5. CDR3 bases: TGTGCCAGCAGTTATGGGACTAGCGTCGGCACAGATACGCAGTATTTT. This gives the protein CASSYGTSVGTDTQYF.

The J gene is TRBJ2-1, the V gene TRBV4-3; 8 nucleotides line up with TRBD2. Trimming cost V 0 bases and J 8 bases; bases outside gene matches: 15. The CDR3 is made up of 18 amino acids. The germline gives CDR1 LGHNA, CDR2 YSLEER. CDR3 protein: CASSQEIAGSPFFDEQFF. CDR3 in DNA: TGCGCCAGCAGCCAAGAAATAGCGGGATCCCCTTTTTTCGATGAGCAGTTCTTC.

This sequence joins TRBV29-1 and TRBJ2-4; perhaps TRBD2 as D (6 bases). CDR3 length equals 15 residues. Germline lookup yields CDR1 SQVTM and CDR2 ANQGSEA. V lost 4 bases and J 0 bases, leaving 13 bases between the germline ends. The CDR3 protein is CSVVGGALAKNIQYF. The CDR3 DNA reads TGCAGCGTTGTAGGCGGGGCCCTAGCCAAAAACATTCAGTACTTC.

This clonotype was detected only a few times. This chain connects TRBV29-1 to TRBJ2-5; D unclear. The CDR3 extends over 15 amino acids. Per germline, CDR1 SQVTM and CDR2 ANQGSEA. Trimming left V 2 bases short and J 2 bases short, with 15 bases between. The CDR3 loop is CSVEPRADGQETQYF. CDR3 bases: TGCAGCGTTGAACCTCGGGCCGACGGACAAGAGACCCAGTACTTC.

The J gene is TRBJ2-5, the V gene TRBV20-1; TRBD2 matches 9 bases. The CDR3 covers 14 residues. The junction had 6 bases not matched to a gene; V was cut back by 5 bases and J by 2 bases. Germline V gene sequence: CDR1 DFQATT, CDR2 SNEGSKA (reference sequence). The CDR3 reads CSASRLAEQETQYF. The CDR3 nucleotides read TGCAGTGCTTCTAGACTAGCGGAGCAAGAGACCCAGTACTTC.

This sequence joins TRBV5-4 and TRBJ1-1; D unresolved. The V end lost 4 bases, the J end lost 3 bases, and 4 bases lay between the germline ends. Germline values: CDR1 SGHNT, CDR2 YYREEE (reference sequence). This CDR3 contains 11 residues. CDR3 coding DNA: TGTGCCAGCAGCGCCCACACTGAAGCTTTCTTT. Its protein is CASSAHTEAFF.

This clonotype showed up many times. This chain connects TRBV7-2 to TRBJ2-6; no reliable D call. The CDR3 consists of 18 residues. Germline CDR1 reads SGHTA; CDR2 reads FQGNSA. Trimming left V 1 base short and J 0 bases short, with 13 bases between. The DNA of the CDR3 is TGTGCCAGCAGCTTAGTTGGCGGTATAGTCTCTGGGGCCAACGTCCTGACTTTC. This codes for CASSLVGGIVSGANVLTF. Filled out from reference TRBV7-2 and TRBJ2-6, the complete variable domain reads GAGVSQSPSNKVTEKGKDVELRCDPISGHTALYWYRQSLGQGLEFLIYFQGNSAPDKSGLPSDRFSAERTGGSVSTLTIQRTQQEDSAVYLCASSLVGGIVSGANVLTFGAGSRLTVL.

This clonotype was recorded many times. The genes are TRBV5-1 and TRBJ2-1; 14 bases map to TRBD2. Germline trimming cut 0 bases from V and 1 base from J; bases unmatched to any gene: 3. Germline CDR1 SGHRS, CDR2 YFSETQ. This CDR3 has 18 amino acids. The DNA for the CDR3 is TGCGCCAGCAGCTTGGGGACTAGCGGGAGGAAGTCCTACAATGAGCAGTTCTTC. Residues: CASSLGTSGRKSYNEQFF.

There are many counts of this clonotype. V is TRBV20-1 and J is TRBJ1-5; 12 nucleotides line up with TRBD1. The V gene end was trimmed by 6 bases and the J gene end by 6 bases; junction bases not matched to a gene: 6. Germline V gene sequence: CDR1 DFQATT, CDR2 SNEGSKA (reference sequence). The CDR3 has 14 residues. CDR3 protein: CSAPGQGAGQPQHF. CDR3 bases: TGCAGTGCCCCGGGACAGGGGGCAGGTCAGCCCCAGCATTTT.

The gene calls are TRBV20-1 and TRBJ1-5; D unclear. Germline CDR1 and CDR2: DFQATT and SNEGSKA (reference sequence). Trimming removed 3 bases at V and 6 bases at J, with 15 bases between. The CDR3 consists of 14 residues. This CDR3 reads CSASETLGRQPQHF. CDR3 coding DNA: TGCAGTGCTAGTGAGACCCTAGGACGTCAGCCCCAGCATTTT.

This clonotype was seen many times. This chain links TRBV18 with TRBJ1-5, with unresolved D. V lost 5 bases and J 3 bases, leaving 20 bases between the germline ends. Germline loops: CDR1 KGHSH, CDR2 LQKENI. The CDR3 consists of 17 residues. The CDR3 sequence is CASSSPVRDGDNQPQHF. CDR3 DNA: TGTGCCAGCTCATCCCCTGTGCGTGACGGAGACAATCAGCCCCAGCATTTT.

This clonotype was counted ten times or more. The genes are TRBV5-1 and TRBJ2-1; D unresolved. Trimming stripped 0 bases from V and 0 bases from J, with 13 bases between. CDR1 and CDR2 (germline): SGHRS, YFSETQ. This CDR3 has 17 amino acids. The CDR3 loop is CASSLVLSPDSYNEQFF. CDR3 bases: TGCGCCAGCAGCTTGGTTTTAAGCCCAGACTCCTACAATGAGCAGTTCTTC.

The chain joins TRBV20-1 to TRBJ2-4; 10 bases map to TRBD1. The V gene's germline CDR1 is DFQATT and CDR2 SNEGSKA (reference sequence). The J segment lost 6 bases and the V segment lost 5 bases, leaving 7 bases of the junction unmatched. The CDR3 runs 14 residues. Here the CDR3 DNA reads TGCAGTGCTCGAGCAGGGACAGGGGCAAACATTCAGTACTTC. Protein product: CSARAGTGANIQYF.

The DNA of the CDR3 is TGTGCCAGCAGCCAGTCTATTCTACAGGGATCACCCCTCCACTTT. Amino acid sequence: CASSQSILQGSPLHF. The chain links TRBV3-1 to TRBJ1-6; D is possibly TRBD1 (6 bases). Trimming took 3 bases from V and 10 from J, leaving 16 bases between them. In germline, CDR1 is LGHDT, CDR2 YNNKEL (reference sequence). The CDR3 loop spans 15 amino acids.

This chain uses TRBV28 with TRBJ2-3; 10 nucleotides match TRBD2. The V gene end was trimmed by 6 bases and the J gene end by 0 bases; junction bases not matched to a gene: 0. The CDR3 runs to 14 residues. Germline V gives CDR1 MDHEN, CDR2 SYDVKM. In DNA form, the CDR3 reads TGTGCCAGCAGGACTAGCGGGAGCACAGATACGCAGTATTTT. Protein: CASRTSGSTDTQYF.

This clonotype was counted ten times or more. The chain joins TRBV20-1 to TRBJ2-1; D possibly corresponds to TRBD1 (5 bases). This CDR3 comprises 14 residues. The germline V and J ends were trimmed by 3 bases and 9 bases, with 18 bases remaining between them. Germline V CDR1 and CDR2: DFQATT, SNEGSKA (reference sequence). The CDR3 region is CSASGRGQRGEQFF. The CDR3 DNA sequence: TGCAGTGCTAGCGGCCGCGGTCAAAGGGGTGAGCAGTTCTTC.

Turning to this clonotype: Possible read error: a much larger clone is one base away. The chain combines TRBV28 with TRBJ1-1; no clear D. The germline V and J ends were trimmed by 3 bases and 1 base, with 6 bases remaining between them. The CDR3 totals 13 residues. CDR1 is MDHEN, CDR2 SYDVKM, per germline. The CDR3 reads CASSFGENTEAFF. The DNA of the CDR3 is TGTGCCAGCAGTTTTGGGGAGAACACTGAAGCTTTCTTT.

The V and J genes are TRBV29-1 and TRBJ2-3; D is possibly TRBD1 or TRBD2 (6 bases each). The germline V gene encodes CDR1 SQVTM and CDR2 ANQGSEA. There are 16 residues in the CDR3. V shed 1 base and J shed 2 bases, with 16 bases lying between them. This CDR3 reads CSVEGGLALLTDTQYF. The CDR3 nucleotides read TGCAGCGTTGAAGGGGGGCTAGCGCTCCTCACAGATACGCAGTATTTT.

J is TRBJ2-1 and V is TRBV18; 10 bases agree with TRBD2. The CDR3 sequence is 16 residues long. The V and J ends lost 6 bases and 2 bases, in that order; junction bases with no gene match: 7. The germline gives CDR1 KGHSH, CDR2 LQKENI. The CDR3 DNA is TGTGCCAGCTCTTCCGGGACTAGCGTCACCTACAATGAGCAGTTCTTC. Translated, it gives CASSSGTSVTYNEQFF.

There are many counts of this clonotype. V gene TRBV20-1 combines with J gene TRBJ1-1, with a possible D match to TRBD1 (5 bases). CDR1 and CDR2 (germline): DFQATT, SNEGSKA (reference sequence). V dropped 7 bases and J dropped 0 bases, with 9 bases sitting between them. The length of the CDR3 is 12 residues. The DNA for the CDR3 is TGCAGTGGGGGGAACTTGAACACTGAAGCTTTCTTT. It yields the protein CSGGNLNTEAFF.